These T cell receptor beta chains were read from a single sample in a study of technical replicates of blood from a few donors. Some clones are missing from TCRdb's copy, which holds only in-frame ones; the method was immunoSEQ multiplex PCR. The sample gives roughly 57,000 clones, around 96% of which show up once; 3.1% is in the top ten. Sequences were obtained from PBMCs. Receptors originate from a human donor in good health. Some clones in this sample may be carry-over from other donors' samples. Both conserved end residues are part of each CDR3. D genes are given only for firm matches. Clone size is shown for a subset of rows, as once, few, many or a class of expanded clone.

V gene	J gene	clone size	D gene	CDR3 DNA	CDR3 protein
TRBV5-4	TRBJ2-5	once	TRBD2	TGTGCCAGCAGCTTGGCGGGAGGCCAGGGAACCCAGTACTTC	CASSLAGGQGTQYF
TRBV30	TRBJ1-5	.	TRBD1	TGTGCCTGGAGTGTAGGGGCAGGGGGATCAGCCCAGCATTTT	CAWSVGAGGSAQHF
TRBV19	TRBJ2-1	once	.	TGTGCCAGTAGTCCGTGGGACTCAAGCTCCTACAATGAGCAGTTCTTC	CASSPWDSSSYNEQFF
TRBV7-2	TRBJ2-7	.	TRBD1	TGTGCCAGCAGCTTCTACAGGGGTCTGGTCCCGACCTACGAGCAGTACTTC	CASSFYRGLVPTYEQYF
TRBV9	TRBJ2-1	.	TRBD2	TGTGCCAGCAGCGAGGGACTAGCCAATGAGCAGTTCTTC	CASSEGLANEQFF
TRBV27	TRBJ2-4	.	.	TGTGCCAGCAGTTCCGGACAGATAGCCAAAAACATTCAGTACTTC	CASSSGQIAKNIQYF
TRBV2	TRBJ1-6	.	TRBD1	TGTGCCAGCAGAACGACAGGGGGTAATTCACCCCTCCACTTT	CASRTTGGNSPLHF
TRBV5-6	TRBJ1-5	once	.	TGTGCCAGCAGCTTGGCTAGGCAGACGAATCAGCCCCAGCATTTT	CASSLARQTNQPQHF
TRBV7-9	TRBJ2-7	.	.	TGTGCCAGCAGCCCCCCAGTGGCCACCTACGAGCAGTACTTC	CASSPPVATYEQYF
TRBV5-1	TRBJ2-3	.	TRBD2	TGCGCCAGCAGCTCGCCCCTCGGGGCGGGGGACACAGATACGCAGTATTTT	CASSSPLGAGDTDTQYF
TRBV9	TRBJ1-2	once	TRBD1	TGTGCCAGCAGCAAGGGACAGGGGTCAGGTAACTATGGCTACACCTTC	CASSKGQGSGNYGYTF
TRBV11-2	TRBJ2-3	.	TRBD1	TGTGCCAGCAGCTCCGGGACAGGGAGCACAGATACGCAGTATTTT	CASSSGTGSTDTQYF
TRBV2	TRBJ2-7	.	.	TGTGCCAGCAGTGAAGAACAGGGTAGACACGAGCAGTACTTC	CASSEEQGRHEQYF
TRBV5-6	TRBJ1-1	few	.	TGTGCCAGCAGCTCCCCGGGGAGACCGCTGAACACTGAAGCTTTCTTT	CASSSPGRPLNTEAFF
TRBV4-3	TRBJ2-3	.	.	TGCGCCAGCAGCCTGGAGGCTGGCACAGATACGCAGTATTTT	CASSLEAGTDTQYF
TRBV27	TRBJ2-1	.	TRBD2	TGTGCCAGCAGTAAAACTTCGGGACTAGCGGGAGAGCAGTTCTTC	CASSKTSGLAGEQFF
TRBV7-2	TRBJ2-1	.	.	TGTGCCAGCAGCTTTTACAGTTCTGTGGGACTTTACAATGAGCAGTTCTTC	CASSFYSSVGLYNEQFF
TRBV29-1	TRBJ1-1	few	.	TGCAGCGTTGAGGCCAGGATGAACACTGAAGCTTTCTTT	CSVEARMNTEAFF
TRBV6-5	TRBJ1-1	.	.	TGTGCCAGCAGTTATAGGGGCATCGGCACTGAAGCTTTCTTT	CASSYRGIGTEAFF
TRBV18	TRBJ1-4	.	.	TGTGCCAGCTCACGGGGGCGGGATGAAAAACTGTTTTTT	CASSRGRDEKLFF
TRBV4-2	TRBJ2-7	once	TRBD2	TGTGCCAGCAGCCAAGACCCTCCCGGACTAGCGGGGTATGCTAACGAGCAGTACTTC	CASSQDPPGLAGYANEQYF
TRBV18	TRBJ1-1	.	.	TGTGCCAGCTCACCGGCGAGGGTGGGCACTGAAGCTTTCTTT	CASSPARVGTEAFF
TRBV4-2	TRBJ1-2	.	.	TGTGCCAGCAGCCAAGAAGAATGGACAGTCAACTATGGCTACACCTTC	CASSQEEWTVNYGYTF
TRBV5-5	TRBJ2-7	.	TRBD1	TGTGCCAGCAGCCCGGGACAGCGCTACGAGCAGTACTTC	CASSPGQRYEQYF
TRBV2	TRBJ1-2	.	.	TGTGCCAGCAGTGATCCGGTTAACTATGGCTACACCTTC	CASSDPVNYGYTF
TRBV4-1	TRBJ1-4	.	TRBD1	TGCGCCAGCAGCCGTCCCGGGACAGGGGATCGGGAAAAACTGTTTTTT	CASSRPGTGDREKLFF